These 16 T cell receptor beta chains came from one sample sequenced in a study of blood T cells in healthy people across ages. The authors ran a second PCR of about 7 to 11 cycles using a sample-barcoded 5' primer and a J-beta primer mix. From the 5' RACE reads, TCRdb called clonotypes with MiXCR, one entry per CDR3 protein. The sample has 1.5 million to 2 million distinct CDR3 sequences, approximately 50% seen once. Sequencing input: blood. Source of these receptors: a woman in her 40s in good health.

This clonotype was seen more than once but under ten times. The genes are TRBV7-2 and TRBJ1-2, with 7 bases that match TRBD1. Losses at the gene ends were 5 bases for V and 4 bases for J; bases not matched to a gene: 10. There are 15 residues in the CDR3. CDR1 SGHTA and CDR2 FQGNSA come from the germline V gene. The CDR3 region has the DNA TGTGCCAGCAGCCCCGACAGGGTCGTCGGCTATGGCTACACCTTC. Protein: CASSPDRVVGYGYTF.

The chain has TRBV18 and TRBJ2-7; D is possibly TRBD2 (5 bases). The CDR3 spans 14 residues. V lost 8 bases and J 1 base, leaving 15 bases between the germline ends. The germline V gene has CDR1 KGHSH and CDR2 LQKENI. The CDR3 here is CASKKGAASYEQYF. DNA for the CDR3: TGTGCCAGCAAAAAGGGAGCCGCGTCCTACGAGCAGTACTTC.

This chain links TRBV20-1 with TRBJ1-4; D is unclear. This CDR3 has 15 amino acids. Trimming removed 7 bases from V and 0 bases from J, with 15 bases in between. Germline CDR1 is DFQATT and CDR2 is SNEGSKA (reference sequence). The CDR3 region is CSVQGRSPTNEKLFF. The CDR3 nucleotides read TGCAGTGTTCAAGGACGGTCCCCAACTAATGAAAAACTGTTTTTT.

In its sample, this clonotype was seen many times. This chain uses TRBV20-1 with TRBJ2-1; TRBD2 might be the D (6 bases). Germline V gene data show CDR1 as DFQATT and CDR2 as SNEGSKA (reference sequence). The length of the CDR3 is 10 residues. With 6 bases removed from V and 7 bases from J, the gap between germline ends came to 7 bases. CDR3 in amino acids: CSAGRNEQFF. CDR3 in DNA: TGCAGTGCGGGGAGGAATGAGCAGTTCTTC.

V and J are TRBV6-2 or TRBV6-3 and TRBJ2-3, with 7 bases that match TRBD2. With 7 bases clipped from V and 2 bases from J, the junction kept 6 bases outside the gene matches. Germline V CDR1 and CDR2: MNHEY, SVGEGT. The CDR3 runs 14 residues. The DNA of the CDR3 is TGTGCCAGCACCATGAGCGGGACCACAGATACGCAGTATTTT. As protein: CASTMSGTTDTQYF.

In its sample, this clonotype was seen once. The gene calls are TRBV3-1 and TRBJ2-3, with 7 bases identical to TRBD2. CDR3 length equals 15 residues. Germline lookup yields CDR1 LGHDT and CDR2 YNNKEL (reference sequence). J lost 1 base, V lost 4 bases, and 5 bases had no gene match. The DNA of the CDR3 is TGTGCCAGCAGCCTGACTAGCAGGGGCACAGATACGCAGTATTTT. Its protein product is CASSLTSRGTDTQYF.

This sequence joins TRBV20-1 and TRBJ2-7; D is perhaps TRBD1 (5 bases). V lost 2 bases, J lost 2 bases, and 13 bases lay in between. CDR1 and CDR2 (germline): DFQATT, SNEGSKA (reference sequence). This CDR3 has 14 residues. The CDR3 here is CSARNAGNPYEQYF. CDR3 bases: TGCAGTGCTAGAAATGCAGGGAACCCCTACGAGCAGTACTTC.

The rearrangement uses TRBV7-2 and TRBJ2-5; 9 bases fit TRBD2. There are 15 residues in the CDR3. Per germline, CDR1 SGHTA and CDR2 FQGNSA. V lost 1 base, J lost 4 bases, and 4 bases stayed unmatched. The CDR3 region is CASSLGGGGAETQYF. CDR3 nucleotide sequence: TGTGCCAGCAGCTTAGGCGGGGGGGGGGCAGAGACCCAGTACTTC.

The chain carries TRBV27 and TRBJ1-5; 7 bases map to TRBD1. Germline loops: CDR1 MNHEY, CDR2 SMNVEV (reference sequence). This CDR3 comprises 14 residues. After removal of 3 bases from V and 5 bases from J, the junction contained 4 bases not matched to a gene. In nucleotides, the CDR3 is TGTGCCAGCAGTTTGGAGGGGGCCGATCAGCCCCAGCATTTT. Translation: CASSLEGADQPQHF.

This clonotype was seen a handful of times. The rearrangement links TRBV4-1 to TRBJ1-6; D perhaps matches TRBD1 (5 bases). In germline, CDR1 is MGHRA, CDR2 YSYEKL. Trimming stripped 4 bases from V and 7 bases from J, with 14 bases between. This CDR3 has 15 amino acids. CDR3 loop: CASSRIGGRNSPLHF. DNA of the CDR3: TGCGCCAGCAGCCGCATCGGGGGTCGAAATTCACCCCTCCACTTT.

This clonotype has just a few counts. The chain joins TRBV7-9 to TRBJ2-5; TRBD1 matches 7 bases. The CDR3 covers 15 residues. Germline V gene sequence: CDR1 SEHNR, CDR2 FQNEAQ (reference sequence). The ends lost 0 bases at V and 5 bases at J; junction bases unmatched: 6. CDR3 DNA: TGTGCCAGCAGCTTAGCGACAGGGTCCGGTGAGACCCAGTACTTC. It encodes CASSLATGSGETQYF.

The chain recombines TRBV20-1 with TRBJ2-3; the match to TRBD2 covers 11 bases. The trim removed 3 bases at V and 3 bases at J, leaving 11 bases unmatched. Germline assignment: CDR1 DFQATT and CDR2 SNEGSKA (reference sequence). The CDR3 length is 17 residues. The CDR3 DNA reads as TGCAGTGCTAGCGCCCCCTTAGCGGGGGGGCATACAGATACGCAGTATTTT. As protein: CSASAPLAGGHTDTQYF.

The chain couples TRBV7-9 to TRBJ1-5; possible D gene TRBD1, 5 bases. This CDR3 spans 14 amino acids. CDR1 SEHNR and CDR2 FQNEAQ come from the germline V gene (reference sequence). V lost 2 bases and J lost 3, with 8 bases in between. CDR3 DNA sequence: TGTGCCAGCAGCTTAAAAGGGGACAATCAGCCCCAGCATTTT. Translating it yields CASSLKGDNQPQHF.

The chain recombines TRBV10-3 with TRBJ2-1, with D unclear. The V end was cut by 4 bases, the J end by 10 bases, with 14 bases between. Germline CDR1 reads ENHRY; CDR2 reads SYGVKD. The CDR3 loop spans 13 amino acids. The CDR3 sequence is CAISGVVEREQFF. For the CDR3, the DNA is TGTGCCATCAGTGGGGTAGTCGAGAGGGAGCAGTTCTTC.

DNA of the CDR3: TGTGCCAGCAGCCTAACTTCACCCACAGGGCATGGCTACACCTTC. Protein: CASSLTSPTGHGYTF. The chain has TRBV12-3 or TRBV12-4 and TRBJ1-2; D perhaps matches TRBD1 (6 bases). Trimming took off 6 bases at V and 6 bases at J, with 20 bases between the two ends. This CDR3 region has 15 residues.

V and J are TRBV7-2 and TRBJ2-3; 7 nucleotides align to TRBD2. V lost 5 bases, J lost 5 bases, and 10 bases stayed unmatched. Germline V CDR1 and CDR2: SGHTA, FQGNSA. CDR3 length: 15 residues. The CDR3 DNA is TGTGCCAGCAGCCCGCAGGGAGGGGCGGGAGATACGCAGTATTTT. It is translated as CASSPQGGAGDTQYF.